These 23 T cell receptor beta chains were sequenced from one sample in a study of CD8 T cells in ankylosing spondylitis. TCRdb re-analysed the 5' RACE reads in MiXCR, keeping a single row per CDR3 protein. The sample holds around 300,000 distinct CDR3 sequences, around 20% seen once. Sequenced input: blood, either unsorted or a sorted T cell fraction (not recorded which). These receptors originate from a female donor with ankylosing spondylitis or in good health (not recorded which).

The J gene is TRBJ1-2, the V gene TRBV18; no clear D gene. CDR1 and CDR2 from the germline V gene are KGHSH and LQKENI. V lost 0 bases and J 4 bases, leaving 15 bases between the germline ends. CDR3 length: 16 amino acids. CDR3 region: CASSPPNSDWGYGYTF. The DNA of the CDR3 is TGTGCCAGCTCACCACCGAATTCAGATTGGGGCTATGGCTACACCTTC.

This chain joins TRBV24-1 and TRBJ1-1, with D uncertain. The CDR3 contains 13 residues. Germline CDR1 is KGHDR and CDR2 is SFDVKD. V lost 3 bases to trimming and J lost 6 bases, with 10 bases between them. The CDR3 DNA is TGTGCCACCAGTGATCCAGGAGTATCTGAAGCTTTCTTT. Amino acid sequence: CATSDPGVSEAFF.

This clonotype was detected a few times. V is TRBV7-9 and J is TRBJ2-5, with D perhaps TRBD1 or TRBD2 (6 bases each). The V and J ends lost 1 base and 5 bases respectively, with 14 bases between them. Germline V CDR1 and CDR2: SEHNR, FQNEAQ (reference sequence). There are 15 residues in the CDR3. CDR3 DNA sequence: TGTGCCAGCAGCTTAGTGCTGGGGGGCAGGGAGACCCAGTACTTC. Protein sequence: CASSLVLGGRETQYF.

This clonotype was seen a few times. The J gene is TRBJ2-7, the V gene TRBV11-2; D is unclear. The CDR3 length is 14 residues. Trimming left V 2 bases short and J 4 bases short, with 12 bases between. Germline lookup yields CDR1 SGHAT and CDR2 FQNNGV. Here the CDR3 reads CASSLPSRIYEQYF. For the CDR3, the DNA is TGTGCCAGCAGCTTACCTTCTCGAATTTACGAGCAGTACTTC. The variable domain in full, completed from reference TRBV11-2 and TRBJ2-7, reads EAGVAQSPRYKIIEKRQSVAFWCNPISGHATLYWYQQILGQGPKLLIQFQNNGVVDDSQLPKDRFSAERLKGVDSTLKIQPAKLEDSAVYLCASSLPSRIYEQYFGPGTRLTVT.

This clonotype was counted once. V usage is TRBV4-3 and J usage is TRBJ2-1, with 7 bases lining up with TRBD2. The trim removed 4 bases at V and 9 bases at J, leaving 3 bases unmatched. The CDR3 is 12 amino acids. The germline V gene encodes CDR1 LGHNA and CDR2 YSLEER. CDR3 coding DNA: TGCGCCAGCAGCCGGCGCGGGGGTGAGCAGTTCTTC. Translating gives CASSRRGGEQFF.

This clonotype has only a few counts. The V gene is TRBV20-1, the J gene TRBJ2-3, with 11 bases lining up with TRBD2. Germline V gene data show CDR1 as DFQATT and CDR2 as SNEGSKA (reference sequence). V shed 5 bases, J shed 8 bases, and the junction held 6 bases outside the gene matches. CDR3 length: 13 amino acids. The CDR3 loop is CSAFTSGRGTQYF. As DNA, the CDR3 is TGCAGTGCTTTTACTAGCGGGAGAGGTACGCAGTATTTT.

A few counts support this clonotype. The chain carries TRBV5-1 and TRBJ2-6, with D uncertain. Germline V gives CDR1 SGHRS, CDR2 YFSETQ. V was trimmed by 2 bases and J by 4 bases, leaving 7 bases between them. The CDR3 is 14 residues long. This CDR3 is CASSLRAGANVLTF. The CDR3 DNA reads TGCGCCAGCAGCTTAAGGGCCGGGGCCAACGTCCTGACTTTC.

The chain couples TRBV20-1 to TRBJ2-5; tentatively, D is TRBD2 (6 bases). The ends were cut back, 4 bases at V and 4 bases at J, with 13 bases in the middle. The germline V gene has CDR1 DFQATT and CDR2 SNEGSKA (reference sequence). This CDR3 region has 13 residues. CDR3 DNA: TGCAGTGCTACCCCGACTAGGGGAGAGACCCAGTACTTC. Its translation is CSATPTRGETQYF.

This clonotype was counted many times. At one of its ends the junction is not consistent with the germline gene, which may arise from a read error. This chain uses TRBV12-3 or TRBV12-4 with TRBJ1-5, with D unresolved. The CDR3 consists of 12 residues. CDR3 DNA sequence: TGCGCCAGCAGCTTGGCCGGACAGCCCCAGCATTTT. It yields the protein CASSLAGQPQHF.

The table lists this clonotype with a count of one. The rearrangement uses TRBV9 and TRBJ2-6; D uncertain. Germline V gives CDR1 SGDLS, CDR2 YYNGEE. This CDR3 is built from 15 residues. Trimming pared 2 bases from V and 1 base from J, leaving 7 bases between. DNA of the CDR3: TGTGCCAGCAGCGTTGAAGGGTCTGGGGCCAACGTCCTGACTTTC. Its translation is CASSVEGSGANVLTF. Drawing the rest from reference TRBV9 and TRBJ2-6, the complete variable domain is DSGVTQTPKHLITATGQRVTLRCSPRSGDLSVYWYQQSLDQGLQFLIQYYNGEERAKGNILERFSAQQFPDLHSELNLSSLELGDSALYFCASSVEGSGANVLTFGAGSRLTVL.

A few counts support this clonotype. J is TRBJ2-1 and V is TRBV2, with TRBD2 matching over 7 bases. Germline V CDR1 and CDR2: SNHLY, FYNNEI. The CDR3 spans 13 residues. J lost 7 bases, V lost 7 bases, and 7 bases had no gene match. The CDR3 protein is CASTTSARNEQFF. The CDR3 nucleotides read TGTGCCAGCACCACTAGCGCGAGGAATGAGCAGTTCTTC.

The V and J genes are TRBV20-1 and TRBJ2-3, with 10 nucleotides matching TRBD2. The CDR3 length is 15 residues. Germline V gives CDR1 DFQATT, CDR2 SNEGSKA (reference sequence). V gave up 2 bases and J gave up 3 bases; unmatched junction bases: 5. CDR3 DNA: TGCAGTGCTAGATGGCTAGCGGGAGCGACAGATACGCAGTATTTT. Amino acids: CSARWLAGATDTQYF.

This clonotype was observed at least ten times. This chain's CDR3 is CASSWTSNTGELFF. In DNA, the CDR3 is TGTGCCAGCAGCTGGACTAGCAACACCGGGGAGCTGTTTTTT. The genes are TRBV7-2 and TRBJ2-2, with 8 bases identical to TRBD2. Per the germline V gene, CDR1 is SGHTA and CDR2 is FQGNSA. The CDR3 has 14 residues. J gave up 2 bases and V 4 bases, and 0 bases lay outside the gene matches.

The chain carries TRBV6-5 and TRBJ1-1, with D unresolved. This CDR3 is built from 13 residues. Trimming stripped 2 bases from V and 4 bases from J, with 8 bases between. The germline V gene encodes CDR1 MNHEY and CDR2 SVGAGI. The CDR3 DNA reads TGTGCCAGCAGTTACGGCGAACTCACTGAAGCTTTCTTT. Protein product: CASSYGELTEAFF.

This clonotype showed up many times. The chain recombines TRBV29-1 with TRBJ1-6, with no clear D. This CDR3 has 12 amino acids. With 2 bases removed from V and 16 bases from J, the gap between germline ends came to 15 bases. Germline loops: CDR1 SQVTM, CDR2 ANQGSEA. CDR3: CSVESAGSELHF. CDR3 bases: TGCAGCGTTGAATCCGCCGGGTCCGAACTCCACTTT.

The rearrangement uses TRBV20-1 and TRBJ2-5; unclear D gene. V was trimmed by 5 bases and J by 7 bases, leaving 20 bases between them. CDR1 is DFQATT and CDR2 is SNEGSKA in the germline V gene (reference sequence). The CDR3 loop spans 14 amino acids. CDR3 sequence (DNA): TGCAGTGCTTCTAAGCCCGGAAGAGTTTTGACCCAGTACTTC. It specifies CSASKPGRVLTQYF.

This clonotype was detected a few times. The chain uses TRBV27 and TRBJ2-2; 7 nucleotides match TRBD1. The CDR3 length is 15 residues. CDR1 is MNHEY, CDR2 SMNVEV, per germline (reference sequence). The junction had 8 bases not matched to a gene; V was cut back by 10 bases and J by 0 bases. The CDR3 bases are TGTGCCACCCATATGACAGGGACGAACACCGGGGAGCTGTTTTTT. Its translation is CATHMTGTNTGELFF.

The chain couples TRBV4-2 to TRBJ2-2; a weak D match, TRBD2 (6 bases). The CDR3 spans 15 residues. CDR1 LGHNA and CDR2 YNFKEQ come from the germline V gene. The V end lost 3 bases, the J end lost 7 bases, and 15 bases lay between the germline ends. Here the CDR3 DNA reads TGTGCCAGCAGCCAGAAGGTGGCGGGGATCGGGGAGCTGTTTTTT. This codes for CASSQKVAGIGELFF.

The V and J genes are TRBV7-2 and TRBJ2-7; D may be TRBD2 (6 bases). CDR1 is SGHTA, CDR2 FQGNSA, per germline. V lost 5 bases and J lost 1, with 12 bases in between. The CDR3 is 14 residues long. This chain's CDR3 is CASSRQRASYEQYF. CDR3 DNA: TGTGCCAGCAGCCGTCAGCGGGCATCCTACGAGCAGTACTTC.

This clonotype was detected many times. V gene TRBV2 combines with J gene TRBJ1-3; weak D call: TRBD1 (5 bases). Germline CDR1 and CDR2: SNHLY and FYNNEI. The germline V and J ends were trimmed by 3 bases and 7 bases, with 13 bases remaining between them. The CDR3 is made up of 14 amino acids. CDR3 sequence: CASSDPRDGNTIYF. The CDR3 nucleotides read TGTGCCAGCAGTGACCCCCGGGACGGGAACACCATATATTTT. The full variable domain, completed using reference TRBV2 and TRBJ1-3, is EPEVTQTPSHQVTQMGQEVILRCVPISNHLYFYWYRQILGQKVEFLVSFYNNEISEKSEIFDDQFSVERPDGSNFTLKIRSTKLEDSAMYFCASSDPRDGNTIYFGEGSWLTVV.

This rearrangement joins TRBV6-1 to TRBJ2-7; 10 nucleotides line up with TRBD1. The CDR3 totals 16 residues. Germline V gene lookup returns CDR1 MNHNS and CDR2 SASEGT. The trim removed 6 bases at V and 4 bases at J, leaving 12 bases unmatched. CDR3 sequence reads: CASRHASGTGVYEQYF. The DNA for the CDR3 is TGTGCCAGCAGGCACGCCTCGGGGACAGGGGTGTACGAGCAGTACTTC.

This clonotype has a handful of counts. DNA of the CDR3: TGTGCCAGCACCGTCATCATTGGGTACACTGAAGCTTTCTTT. It translates to CASTVIIGYTEAFF. The V call is TRBV2, the J call TRBJ1-1; no definite D call. V gave up 7 bases and J gave up 3 bases, with 15 bases separating them. Germline V gene sequence: CDR1 SNHLY, CDR2 FYNNEI. This CDR3 has 14 amino acids. The full variable domain, with the rest looked up from reference TRBV2 and TRBJ1-1, is EPEVTQTPSHQVTQMGQEVILRCVPISNHLYFYWYRQILGQKVEFLVSFYNNEISEKSEIFDDQFSVERPDGSNFTLKIRSTKLEDSAMYFCASTVIIGYTEAFFGQGTRLTVV.

The V gene is TRBV29-1, the J gene TRBJ1-1, with no clear D. The length of the CDR3 is 14 residues. Trimming cost V 5 bases and J 1 base, with 14 bases left between them. The germline gives CDR1 SQVTM, CDR2 ANQGSEA. The CDR3 region is CSVRGPGANTEAFF. CDR3 in DNA: TGCAGCGTTCGAGGGCCCGGCGCGAACACTGAAGCTTTCTTT.